These T cell receptor beta chains were read from a single sample in a study of regulatory T cells in long-lasting Graves disease. TCRdb re-analysed the multiplex PCR reads in MiXCR, keeping a single row per CDR3 protein. Here the sample spans 450,000 to 600,000 distinct CDR3 sequences, around 15% being singletons. These records were also assigned to another study, of T cells in Graves' hyperthyroidism and ophthalmopathy.

The sequencing here drew on peripheral blood mononuclear cells (PBMCs), taken at new diagnosis, from a patient treated with antithyroid drugs. The origin of the receptors is a man aged 35 to 55 with Graves disease. CDR3s include the opening cysteine and the closing phenylalanine or tryptophan. The order of the fields is clone size, D gene, J gene, V gene, CDR3 length, CDR3 DNA, CDR3 protein. D genes are given only for firm matches. Expanded clones are given a class, and other clones once, few, many or no size at all.

many,-,TRBJ1-2,TRBV20-1,11,TGCAGTGCTAACGCGCTCTATGGCTACACCTTC,CSANALYGYTF
few,-,TRBJ2-3,TRBV10-3,15,TGTGCCATCAGTGAAAGAGGCGGGGGCACAGATACGCAGTATTTT,CAISERGGGTDTQYF
-,-,TRBJ1-5,TRBV12-3/TRBV12-4,18,TGTGCCAGCAGTTTAGCGCTAAGGTTGGGGGGGCTCAATCAGCCCCAGCATTTT,CASSLALRLGGLNQPQHF
few,TRBD1,TRBJ2-7,TRBV2,15,TGTGCCAGCAGCGAAACTGGGACAGGGGCCTACGAGCAGTGCTTC,CASSETGTGAYEQCF
many,-,TRBJ2-2,TRBV5-1,12,TGTGCCAGCTCCGGTGATACCGGGGAGCTGTTTTTT,CASSGDTGELFF
many,-,TRBJ2-7,TRBV3-1,16,TGTGCCAGCAGCCCGAGAGCGGGTACGGTCTCCTACGAGCAGTACTTC,CASSPRAGTVSYEQYF
-,-,TRBJ2-1,TRBV29-1,15,TGCAGCGTTGGGGGGACTTTGGGGTCTTACAATGAGCAGTTCTTC,CSVGGTLGSYNEQFF
many,TRBD1,TRBJ1-5,TRBV28,17,TGTGCCAGCAGTGCTACCCGACCGGGACAGCAAAATCAGCCCCAGCATTTT,CASSATRPGQQNQPQHF
few,-,TRBJ2-2,TRBV5-1,15,TGCGCCAGCCGCAGGGGAAGAACGAACACCGGGGAGCTGTTTTTT,CASRRGRTNTGELFF
many,TRBD2,TRBJ2-7,TRBV3-1,13,TGTGCCAGCAGTCACGCGGGGGGATACGAGCAGTACTTC,CASSHAGGYEQYF
many,-,TRBJ2-4,TRBV7-6,14,TGTGCCAGCGCGCCAAGCTCAGCGGGAAACATTCAGTACTTC,CASAPSSAGNIQYF
many,-,TRBJ1-5,TRBV28,13,TGTGCCAACGGACCGCGTGGCAATCAGCCCCAGCATTTT,CANGPRGNQPQHF
-,TRBD1,TRBJ2-7,TRBV28,14,TGTGCCAGCAGAATTGGACAGGGTAGGATCGAGCAGTACTTC,CASRIGQGRIEQYF
many,-,TRBJ1-1,TRBV7-9,13,TGTGCCAGCAGCCCCACTATGAACACTGAAGCTTTCTTT,CASSPTMNTEAFF
many,TRBD1,TRBJ2-7,TRBV20-1,15,TGCAGTGCTAGAGATGGACAGGGGGTACTCTACGAGCAGTACTTC,CSARDGQGVLYEQYF
many,TRBD1,TRBJ1-1,TRBV3-1,16,TGTGCCAGCAGCCCGACAGGGAGGAAAATGAACACTGAAGCTTTCTTT,CASSPTGRKMNTEAFF
-,TRBD1,TRBJ2-2,TRBV9,15,TGTGCCAGCAGCCCCCGACAGGGGGACACCGGGGAGCTGTTTTTT,CASSPRQGDTGELFF
few,TRBD2,TRBJ2-7,TRBV13,15,TGTGCCAGCAGCCGCGGGGGAACCTTCTCCTACGAGCAGTACTTC,CASSRGGTFSYEQYF
few,TRBD1,TRBJ2-4,TRBV12-5,19,TGTGCTAGTGGTTCCACAAGCCCGGGACAGGAAATAATTAAAAACATTCAGTACTTC,CASGSTSPGQEIIKNIQYF
-,-,TRBJ2-1,TRBV12-3/TRBV12-4,13,TGTGCCAGCAGTCCCTTCGGGGGCAATGAGCAGTTCTTC,CASSPFGGNEQFF
many,TRBD2,TRBJ2-7,TRBV5-1,16,TGCGCCAGCACTGACCTAGCGGGAGGGTCGAATTACGAGCAGTACTTC,CASTDLAGGSNYEQYF
many,-,TRBJ1-2,TRBV2,13,TGTGCCAGCAGTGAAGCGGTCACGTATGGCTACACCTTC,CASSEAVTYGYTF
many,TRBD1,TRBJ2-7,TRBV7-9,15,TGTGCCAGCAGCCCGACCGGGACAGGGTCCTCCGAGCAGTACTTC,CASSPTGTGSSEQYF
many,-,TRBJ1-1,TRBV7-9,13,TGTGCCAGCAGCTTTTCGGGGGCGGGTGAAGCTTTCTTT,CASSFSGAGEAFF
many,-,TRBJ2-3,TRBV28,17,TGTGCCAGCAGTTTCCCGGGCCGTAATTATGGCACAGATACGCAGTATTTT,CASSFPGRNYGTDTQYF
many,-,TRBJ2-7,TRBV6-5,15,TGTGCCAGCAGTTACTCCGGACAGCCATACTACGAGCAGTACTTC,CASSYSGQPYYEQYF
many,TRBD1,TRBJ1-1,TRBV7-2,15,TGTGCCAGCAGCTGGGGACAGGGGGGGAGCACTGAAGCTTTCTTT,CASSWGQGGSTEAFF
many,TRBD2,TRBJ2-1,TRBV29-1,14,TGCAGCGTTAGGACTAGCGGGAGTTACAATGAGCAGTTCTTC,CSVRTSGSYNEQFF
-,TRBD1,TRBJ1-2,TRBV7-6,18,TGTGCCAGCAGCTCCTACCCGAGGGGGACAGCTGAAAACTATGGCTACACCTTC,CASSSYPRGTAENYGYTF
many,-,TRBJ2-5,TRBV28,13,TGTGCCAGCAGTTTGACCACCCAAGAGACCCAGTACTTC,CASSLTTQETQYF
few,TRBD2,TRBJ2-1,TRBV11-3,19,TGTGCCAGCAGCTCAAAAGGGACTAGCGGGGGGACCTCCTACAATGAGCAGTTCTTC,CASSSKGTSGGTSYNEQFF
few,-,TRBJ2-5,TRBV29-1,14,TGCAGCGTTGAGCCCCGGACCGACCAAGAGACCCAGTACTTC,CSVEPRTDQETQYF
many,TRBD1,TRBJ2-2,TRBV12-3/TRBV12-4,16,TGTGCCAGCAGTTCCGACAGGGGGCTGAACACCGGGGAGCTGTTTTTT,CASSSDRGLNTGELFF
few,TRBD2,TRBJ2-3,TRBV2,15,TGTGTCAGCAGTCCGACTAGCGGGAGTTATGGTACGCAGTATTTT,CVSSPTSGSYGTQYF
few,-,TRBJ1-2,TRBV2,11,TGTGCCAGCAGTGCGGGGGTTGGCTACACCTTC,CASSAGVGYTF